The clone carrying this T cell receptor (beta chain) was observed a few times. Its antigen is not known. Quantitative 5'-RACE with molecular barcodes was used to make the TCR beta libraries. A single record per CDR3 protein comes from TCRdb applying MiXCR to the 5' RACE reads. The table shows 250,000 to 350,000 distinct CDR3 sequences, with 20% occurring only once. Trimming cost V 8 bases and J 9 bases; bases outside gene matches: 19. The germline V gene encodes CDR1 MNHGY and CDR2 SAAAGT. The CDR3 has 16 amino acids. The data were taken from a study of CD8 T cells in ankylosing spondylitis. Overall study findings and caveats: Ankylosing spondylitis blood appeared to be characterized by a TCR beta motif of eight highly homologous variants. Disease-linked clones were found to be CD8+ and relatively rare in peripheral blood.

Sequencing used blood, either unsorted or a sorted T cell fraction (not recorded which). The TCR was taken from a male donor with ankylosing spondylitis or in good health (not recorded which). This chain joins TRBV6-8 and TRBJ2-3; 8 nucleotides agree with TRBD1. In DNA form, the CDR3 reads TGTGCCAGCGGCATTACATCAGGACAGGGATTTTACACGCAGTATTTT. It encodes CASGITSGQGFYTQYF.